This passage covers 19 T cell receptor beta chains from one sample sequenced in a study of T cells expressing NK-cell markers. Reanalyzing the 5' RACE reads, TCRdb keeps one entry per CDR3 protein, without DNA. The sample has 350,000 to 450,000 distinct CDR3 sequences. The specimen sequenced was blood T cells: a sorted CD56 or NKG2C T cell subset, CD4+ or CD8+ T cells, or bulk PBMC T cells (not recorded which). The receptors derive from a man aged 18-75 years in good health.

V and J are TRBV3-1 and TRBJ1-1; TCRdb indicates TRBD1, and absent DNA this call remains unverified. Per germline, CDR1 LGHDT and CDR2 YNNKEL (reference sequence). The CDR3 is 16 amino acids. CDR3 in amino acids: CASSQALGQGNTEAFF. The whole variable domain, remainder taken from reference TRBV3-1 and TRBJ1-1, is DTAVSQTPKYLVTQMGNDKSIKCEQNLGHDTMYWYKQDSKKFLKIMFSYNNKELIINETVPNRFSPKSPDKAHLNLHINSLELGDSAVYFCASSQALGQGNTEAFFGQGTRLTVV.

This chain links TRBV11-2 with TRBJ2-1; TCRdb lists TRBD2, though no DNA is available to test this call. CDR3 length: 16 residues. The germline gives CDR1 SGHAT, CDR2 FQNNGV. CDR3 residues: CASSLGRGGLVNEQFF.

The J gene is TRBJ1-1, the V gene TRBV6-1; checking the TCRdb D call of TRBD1 is not possible without DNA. The CDR3 consists of 14 residues. Per the germline V gene, CDR1 is MNHNS and CDR2 is SASEGT. The CDR3 sequence is CASSGRGAGRDPFF.

The rearrangement links TRBV28 to TRBJ1-2; TCRdb gives TRBD1 as the D gene, but with no DNA this cannot be confirmed. This CDR3 region has 13 residues. The germline gives CDR1 MDHEN, CDR2 SYDVKM. The CDR3 loop is CASSTGLHYGYTF.

The V gene is TRBV27, the J gene TRBJ1-3; lacking DNA, the TRBD1 call made by TCRdb goes unchecked. Germline values: CDR1 MNHEY, CDR2 SMNVEV (reference sequence). CDR3 length: 15 residues. CDR3: CASSPQGVPGNTIYF.

The rearrangement links TRBV19 to TRBJ1-5; TCRdb calls TRBD1, which cannot be checked without DNA. The CDR3 contains 13 residues. Germline V CDR1 and CDR2: LNHDA, SQIVND (reference sequence). This CDR3 is CASRTGFWQPQHF.

This sequence joins TRBV6-1 and TRBJ1-2; TCRdb picks TRBD1, but there is no DNA to check that call. The CDR3 contains 14 residues. Germline V gene data show CDR1 as MNHNS and CDR2 as SASEGT. The CDR3 protein is CASSPDREGHGYTF.

The chain employs TRBV7-2 and TRBJ1-2; TCRdb calls TRBD1, which cannot be checked without DNA. The CDR3 loop spans 15 amino acids. CDR1 SGHTA and CDR2 FQGNSA come from the germline V gene. CDR3 residues: CASSSAGGAGYGYTF.

The CDR3 protein is CASSLTGRVNEKLFF. The rearrangement joins TRBV4-1 to TRBJ1-4; TCRdb indicates TRBD1, and absent DNA this call remains unverified. This CDR3 spans 15 amino acids. From germline, CDR1 is MGHRA and CDR2 YSYEKL.

This chain joins TRBV20-1 and TRBJ2-6; lacking DNA, the TRBD2 call made by TCRdb goes unchecked. The CDR3 loop spans 16 amino acids. The germline V gene has CDR1 DFQATT and CDR2 SNEGSKA (reference sequence). The CDR3 sequence is CSARDRAVSGANVLTF.

This chain links TRBV6-5 with TRBJ1-1; TCRdb designates TRBD1, a call that cannot be tested without DNA. This CDR3 has 14 amino acids. The germline gives CDR1 MNHEY, CDR2 SVGAGI. CDR3: CASSYQGIDTEAFF.

The V gene is TRBV6-1, the J gene TRBJ1-2; no DNA is available, so the TRBD1 call from TCRdb remains unchecked. The CDR3 spans 15 residues. The germline V gene encodes CDR1 MNHNS and CDR2 SASEGT. This CDR3 is CASSDYTGPNYGYTF.

This rearrangement joins TRBV19 to TRBJ2-5; TCRdb picks TRBD1, but there is no DNA to check that call. Germline values: CDR1 LNHDA, CDR2 SQIVND (reference sequence). The CDR3 sequence is 16 residues long. The CDR3 region is CASGRQFQGGRETQYF. The full variable domain, completed using reference TRBV19 and TRBJ2-5, is DGGITQSPKYLFRKEGQNVTLSCEQNLNHDAMYWYRQDPGQGLRLIYYSQIVNDFQKGDIAEGYSVSREKKESFPLTVTSAQKNPTAFYLCASGRQFQGGRETQYFGPGTRLLVL.

This rearrangement joins TRBV6-5 to TRBJ2-7; TCRdb selects TRBD2, and the lack of DNA leaves this call unchecked. The CDR3 is 16 residues long. CDR1 and CDR2 (germline): MNHEY, SVGAGI. The CDR3 spells CASSRISGTRSNEQYF.

The chain recombines TRBV7-7 with TRBJ2-7; the D call from TCRdb, TRBD1, cannot be confirmed without DNA. The CDR3 is made up of 13 amino acids. Looked up from germline, CDR1 is SSHAT and CDR2 is FNYEAQ (reference sequence). CDR3 residues: CASSRDRGLEQYF.

The chain combines TRBV6-5 with TRBJ2-7. CDR1 and CDR2 (germline): MNHEY, SVGAGI. The CDR3 totals 12 residues. This CDR3 reads CASSRSLYEQYF.

The rearrangement uses TRBV28 and TRBJ1-6. Germline lookup yields CDR1 MDHEN and CDR2 SYDVKM. This CDR3 is built from 14 residues. This CDR3 is CASSLGPDHSPLHF.

The rearrangement joins TRBV5-6 to TRBJ2-3; TCRdb designates TRBD1, a call that cannot be tested without DNA. Germline V gene sequence: CDR1 SGHDT, CDR2 YYEEEE. The CDR3 consists of 16 residues. CDR3 in amino acids: CASSSSGTGGADTQYF.

V is TRBV20-1 and J is TRBJ2-1; the D call of TRBD1 rests on TCRdb alone, since no DNA is present to check it. This CDR3 has 15 amino acids. CDR1 and CDR2 from the germline V gene are DFQATT and SNEGSKA (reference sequence). This chain's CDR3 is CSARGAGFAYNEQFF.